The clone carrying this T cell receptor beta chain came up a few times. Antigen unknown. The PCR had 60 Vbeta and 13 Jbeta primers. Clones were read by immunoSEQ multiplex PCR, and TCRdb kept only the in-frame ones, dropping some. The sample yields about 140,000 clones, over 65% seen once. CDR1 is SNHLY, CDR2 FYNNEI, per germline. The CDR3 is 13 residues long. V was pared by 8 bases and J by 8 bases, with 18 bases between. This sample is part of a study of cytomegalovirus exposure and HLA in healthy donors. General study results and limits: In a later analysis, several top co-occurrence clusters appeared linked to parvovirus B19, influenza, CMV and Epstein-Barr virus.

The clonotype originates from a woman aged 30 to 39 in good health and CMV-seronegative. The genes are TRBV2 and TRBJ1-1; D uncertain. The source material was PBMCs. The CDR3 DNA reads TGTGCCAGCGGCCTTGAGGCCTATTTGGAAGCTTTCTTT. Translated: CASGLEAYLEAFF.